The clone carrying this TCR beta chain was found many times. The antigen remains undetermined. CDR3 regions of TCR beta were amplified from RNA transcripts. An opening RT-PCR round employed HTBI primers and preceded a second-round multiplex PCR. Using its own MiXCR run on the multiplex PCR reads, TCRdb lists one record per CDR3 protein. The data hold over 150,000 distinct CDR3 sequences, with 30% to 45% observed a single time. The data were taken from a study of Graves' ophthalmopathy and Graves' hyperthyroidism. Study observations and caveats: Clonotypes were expanded in thyroid at above 0.001 frequency, and most also appeared in blood.

The germline gives CDR1 LGHDT, CDR2 YNNKEL (reference sequence). The CDR3 is 15 residues long. V lost 1 base and J lost 4, with 12 bases in between. This TCR derives from a woman between 40 and 55 years old with Graves' ophthalmopathy. The sample comprised peripheral blood. V is TRBV3-1 and J is TRBJ2-3; the D gene could be TRBD1 or TRBD2 (5 bases each). The CDR3 DNA follows: TGTGCCAGCAGCCAAGTGAGGGGATACCCAGATACGCAGTATTTT. Protein: CASSQVRGYPDTQYF.